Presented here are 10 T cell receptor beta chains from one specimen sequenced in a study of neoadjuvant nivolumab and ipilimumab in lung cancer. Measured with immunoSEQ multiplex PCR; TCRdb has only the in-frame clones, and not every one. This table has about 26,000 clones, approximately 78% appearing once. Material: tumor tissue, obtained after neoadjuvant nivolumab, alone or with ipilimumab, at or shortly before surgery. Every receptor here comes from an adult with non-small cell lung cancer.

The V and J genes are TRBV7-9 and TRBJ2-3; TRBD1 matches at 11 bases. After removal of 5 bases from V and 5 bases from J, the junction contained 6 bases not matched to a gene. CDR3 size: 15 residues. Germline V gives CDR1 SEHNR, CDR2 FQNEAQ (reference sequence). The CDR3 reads CASSPGQGAGDTQYF. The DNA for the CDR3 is TGTGCCAGCAGCCCCGGACAGGGGGCTGGAGATACGCAGTATTTT. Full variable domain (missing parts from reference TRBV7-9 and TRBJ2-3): DTGVSQNPRHKITKRGQNVTFRCDPISEHNRLYWYRQTLGQGPEFLTYFQNEAQLEKSRLLSDRFSAERPKGSFSTLEIQRTEQGDSAMYLCASSPGQGAGDTQYFGPGTRLTVL.

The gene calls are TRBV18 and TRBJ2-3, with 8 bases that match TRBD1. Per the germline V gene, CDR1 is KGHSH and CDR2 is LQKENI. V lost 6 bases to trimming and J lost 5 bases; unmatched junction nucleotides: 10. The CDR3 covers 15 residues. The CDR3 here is CASSLTGTGGDTQYF. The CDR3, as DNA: TGTGCCAGCTCGTTGACCGGGACAGGAGGAGATACGCAGTATTTT.

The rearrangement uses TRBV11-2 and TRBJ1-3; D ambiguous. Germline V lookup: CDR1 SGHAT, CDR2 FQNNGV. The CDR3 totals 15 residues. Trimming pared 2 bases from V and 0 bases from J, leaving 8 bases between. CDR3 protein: CASSLHGSSGNTIYF. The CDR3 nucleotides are TGTGCCAGCAGCTTACACGGCAGCTCTGGAAACACCATATATTTT.

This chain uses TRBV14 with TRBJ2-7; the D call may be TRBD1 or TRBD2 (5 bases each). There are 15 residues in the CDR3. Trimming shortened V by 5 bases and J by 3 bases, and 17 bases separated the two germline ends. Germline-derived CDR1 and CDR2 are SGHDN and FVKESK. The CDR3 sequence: CASSSTREHLYEQYF. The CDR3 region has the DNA TGTGCCAGCAGCTCAACCAGGGAGCACCTCTACGAGCAGTACTTC.

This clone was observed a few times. CDR3 loop: CASSTTGTSEIQYF. Written as DNA, the CDR3 is TGTGCCAGCAGCACTACCGGGACTAGCGAAATTCAGTACTTC. V usage is TRBV5-4 and J usage is TRBJ2-4, with 10 bases identical to TRBD2. The germline V gene encodes CDR1 SGHNT and CDR2 YYREEE (reference sequence). The CDR3 has 14 amino acids. The V gene end was trimmed by 4 bases and the J gene end by 10 bases; junction bases not matched to a gene: 8. Full variable domain (remainder filled in from reference TRBV5-4 and TRBJ2-4): ETGVTQSPTHLIKTRGQQVTLRCSSQSGHNTVSWYQQALGQGPQFIFQYYREEENGRGNFPPRFSGLQFPNYSSELNVNALELDDSALYLCASSTTGTSEIQYFGAGTRLSVL.

The CDR3 loop is CASSLTGITDTQYF. CDR3 sequence (DNA): TGCGCCAGCAGCTTGACGGGAATTACAGATACGCAGTATTTT. V and J are TRBV5-1 and TRBJ2-3; tentatively, D is TRBD2 (5 bases). In germline, CDR1 is SGHRS, CDR2 YFSETQ. V gave up 1 base and J gave up 3 bases, with 9 bases separating them. The CDR3 is made up of 14 amino acids.

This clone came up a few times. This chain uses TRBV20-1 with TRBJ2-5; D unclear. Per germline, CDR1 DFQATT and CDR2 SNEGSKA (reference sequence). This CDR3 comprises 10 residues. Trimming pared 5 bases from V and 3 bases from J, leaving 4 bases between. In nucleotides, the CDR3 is TGCAGTGCTCCCGAAGAGACCCAGTACTTC. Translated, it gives CSAPEETQYF.

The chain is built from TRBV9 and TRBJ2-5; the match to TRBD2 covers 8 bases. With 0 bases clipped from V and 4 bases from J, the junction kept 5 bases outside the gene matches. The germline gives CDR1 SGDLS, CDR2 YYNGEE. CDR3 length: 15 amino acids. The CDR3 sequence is CASSVVSGGAETQYF. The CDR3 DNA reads TGTGCCAGCAGCGTAGTCTCGGGAGGGGCAGAGACCCAGTACTTC.

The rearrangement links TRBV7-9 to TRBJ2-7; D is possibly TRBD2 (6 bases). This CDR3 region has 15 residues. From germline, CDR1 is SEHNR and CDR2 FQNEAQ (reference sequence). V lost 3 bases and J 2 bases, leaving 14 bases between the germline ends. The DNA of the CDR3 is TGTGCCAGCAGCTTGGAGGGGATCCTAGCCTACGAGCAGTACTTC. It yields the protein CASSLEGILAYEQYF.

In DNA, the CDR3 is TGTGCCAGCAGTTCCGGGACAGCGCCTAATGAAAAACTGTTTTTT. Its translation is CASSSGTAPNEKLFF. This chain uses TRBV28 with TRBJ1-4; 7 bases line up with TRBD1. The CDR3 covers 15 residues. J lost 3 bases, V lost 4 bases, and 5 bases had no gene match. Germline-derived CDR1 and CDR2 are MDHEN and SYDVKM.